The following is a TCR beta chain sequence with its context. Original processing notes: Estimation of nucleated cell counts relied on the amplification of reference gene primers. Sequencing used immunoSEQ multiplex PCR; TCRdb keeps in-frame clones, though not all of them. The DNA gave D and trimming, while V, J and clone size come from that table. The table includes 130,000 to 150,000 clones, nearly 90% detected once. The data were obtained in a study of blood T cell repertoires in COVID-19. Looking at the study overall: The United States, Italy and Spain supplied acute and convalescent COVID-19 samples. In each case, the material was cDNA or gDNA derived from T cells, B-cell-depleted T cells, or PBMCs.

Germline V lookup: CDR1 ENHRY, CDR2 SYGVKD. There are 14 residues in the CDR3. V was cut by 3 bases and J by 0 bases, with 7 bases left in between. Source material: peripheral blood. This receptor was obtained from a man in his 70s with acute or convalescent COVID-19. The J gene is TRBJ2-3, the V gene TRBV10-3; D is unresolved. The CDR3, as DNA: TGTGCCATCAGTGACGGTCGGAGCACAGATACGCAGTATTTT. This encodes CAISDGRSTDTQYF.